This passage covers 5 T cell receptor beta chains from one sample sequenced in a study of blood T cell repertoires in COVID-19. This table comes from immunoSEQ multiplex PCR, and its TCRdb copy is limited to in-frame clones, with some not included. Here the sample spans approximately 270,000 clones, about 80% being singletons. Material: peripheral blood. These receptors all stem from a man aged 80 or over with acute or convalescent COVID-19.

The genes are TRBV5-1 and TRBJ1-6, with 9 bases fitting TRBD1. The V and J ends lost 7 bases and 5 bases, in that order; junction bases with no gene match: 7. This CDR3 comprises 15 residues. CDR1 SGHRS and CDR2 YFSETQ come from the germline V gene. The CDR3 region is CASRPWDRDNSPLHF. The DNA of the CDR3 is TGCGCCAGCCGACCGTGGGACAGGGATAATTCACCCCTCCACTTT.

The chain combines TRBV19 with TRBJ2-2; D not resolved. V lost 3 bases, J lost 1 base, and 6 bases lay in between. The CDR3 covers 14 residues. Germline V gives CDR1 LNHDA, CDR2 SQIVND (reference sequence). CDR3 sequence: CASSIKRNTGELFF. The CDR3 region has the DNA TGTGCCAGTAGTATCAAGAGGAACACCGGGGAGCTGTTTTTT.

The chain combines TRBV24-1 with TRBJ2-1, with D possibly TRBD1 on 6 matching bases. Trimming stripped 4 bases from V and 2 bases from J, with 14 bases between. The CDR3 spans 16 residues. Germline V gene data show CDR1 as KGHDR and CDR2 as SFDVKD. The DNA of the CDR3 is TGTGCCACCAGTGACCCCACAGGGTTCGCCTACAATGAGCAGTTCTTC. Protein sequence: CATSDPTGFAYNEQFF.

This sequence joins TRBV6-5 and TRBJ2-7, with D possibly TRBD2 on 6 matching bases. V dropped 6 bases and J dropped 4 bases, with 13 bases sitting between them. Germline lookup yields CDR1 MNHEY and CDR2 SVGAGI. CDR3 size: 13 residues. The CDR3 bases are TGTGCCAGCAGGAAGGGACTTTTTTACGAGCAGTACTTC. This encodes CASRKGLFYEQYF.

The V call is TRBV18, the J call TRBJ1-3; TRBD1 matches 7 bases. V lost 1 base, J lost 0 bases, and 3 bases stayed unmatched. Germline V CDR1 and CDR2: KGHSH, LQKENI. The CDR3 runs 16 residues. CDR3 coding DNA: TGTGCCAGCTCACCACGGACAGGATACTCTGGAAACACCATATATTTT. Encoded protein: CASSPRTGYSGNTIYF.